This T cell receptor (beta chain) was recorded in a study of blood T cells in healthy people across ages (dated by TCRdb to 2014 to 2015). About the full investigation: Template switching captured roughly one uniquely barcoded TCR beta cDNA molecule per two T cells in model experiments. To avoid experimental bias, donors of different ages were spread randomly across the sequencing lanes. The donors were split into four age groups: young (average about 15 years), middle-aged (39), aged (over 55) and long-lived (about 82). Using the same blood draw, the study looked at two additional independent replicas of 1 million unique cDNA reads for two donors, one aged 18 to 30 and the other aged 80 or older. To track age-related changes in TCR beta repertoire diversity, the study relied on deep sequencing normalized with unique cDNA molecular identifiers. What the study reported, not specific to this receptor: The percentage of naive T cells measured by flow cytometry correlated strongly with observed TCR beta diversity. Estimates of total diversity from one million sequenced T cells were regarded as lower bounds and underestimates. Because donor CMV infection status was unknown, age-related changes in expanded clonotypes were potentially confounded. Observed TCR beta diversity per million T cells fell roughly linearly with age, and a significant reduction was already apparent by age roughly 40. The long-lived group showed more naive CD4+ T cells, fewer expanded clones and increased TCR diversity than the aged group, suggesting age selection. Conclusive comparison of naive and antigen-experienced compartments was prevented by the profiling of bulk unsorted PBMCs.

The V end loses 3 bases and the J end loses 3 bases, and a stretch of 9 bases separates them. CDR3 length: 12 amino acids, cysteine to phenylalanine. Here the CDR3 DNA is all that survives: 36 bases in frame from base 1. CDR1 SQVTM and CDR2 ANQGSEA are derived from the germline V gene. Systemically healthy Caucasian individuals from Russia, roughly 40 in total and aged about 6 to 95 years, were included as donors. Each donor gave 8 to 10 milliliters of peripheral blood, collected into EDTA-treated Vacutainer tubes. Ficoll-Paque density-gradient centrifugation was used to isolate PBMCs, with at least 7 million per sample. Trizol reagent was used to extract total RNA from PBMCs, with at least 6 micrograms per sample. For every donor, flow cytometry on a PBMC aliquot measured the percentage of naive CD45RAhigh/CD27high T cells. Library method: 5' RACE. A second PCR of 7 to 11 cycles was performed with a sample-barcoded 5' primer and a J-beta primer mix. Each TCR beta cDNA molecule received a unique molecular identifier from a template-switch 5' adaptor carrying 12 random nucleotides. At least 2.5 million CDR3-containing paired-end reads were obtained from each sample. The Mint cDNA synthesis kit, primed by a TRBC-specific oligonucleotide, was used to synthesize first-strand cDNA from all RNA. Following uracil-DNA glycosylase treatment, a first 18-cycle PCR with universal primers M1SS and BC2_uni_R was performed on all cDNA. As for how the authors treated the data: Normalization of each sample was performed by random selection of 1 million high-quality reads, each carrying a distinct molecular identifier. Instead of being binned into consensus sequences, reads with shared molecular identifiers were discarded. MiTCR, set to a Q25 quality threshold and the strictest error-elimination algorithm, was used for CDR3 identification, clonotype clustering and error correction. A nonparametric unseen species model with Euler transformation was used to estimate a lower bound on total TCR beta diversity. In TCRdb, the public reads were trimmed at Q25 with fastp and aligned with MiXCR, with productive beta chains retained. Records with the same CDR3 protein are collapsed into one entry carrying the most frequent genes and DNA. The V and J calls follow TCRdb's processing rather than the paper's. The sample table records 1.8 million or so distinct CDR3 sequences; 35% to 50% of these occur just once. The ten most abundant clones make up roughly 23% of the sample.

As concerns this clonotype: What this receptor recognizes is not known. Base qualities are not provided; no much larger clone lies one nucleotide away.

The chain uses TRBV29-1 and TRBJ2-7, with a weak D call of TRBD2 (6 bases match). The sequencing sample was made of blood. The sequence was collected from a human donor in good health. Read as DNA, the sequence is TGCAGCGTTGAGGAGGGGCTCTACGAGCAGTACTTC. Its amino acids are CSVEEGLYEQYF.